The clone carrying this TCR beta chain was counted between two and nine times. A junction end diverges from the germline sequence, so it may reflect a read error. Germline V gene sequence: CDR1 KGHSH, CDR2 LQKENI. The CDR3 totals 12 residues. Each CDR3 protein is one row after TCRdb ran MiXCR on the 5' RACE reads. The sample shows approximately 58,000 distinct CDR3 sequences, 5.5% to 6% of them seen only once. This record belongs to a study of T cells after yellow fever vaccination. Overall study context: Sorting by CD3, CD45RA, CCR7 and CD95 gave EM, EMRA, CM and Tscm subsets.

Study-level points and caveats: Peak timing came faster in the weaker secondary response, day 5 versus 15.

The sequence derives from a man aged 18 to 35 who received the YFV17D yellow fever vaccine. The sequencing used PBMCs, either bulk or a sorted T-cell subset (CD4+, CD8+, memory, or dextramer-sorted; not recorded which), collected on the day of the yellow fever booster vaccination. The chain joins TRBV18 to TRBJ1-4; the match to TRBD1 covers 8 bases. CDR3 sequence reads: CASSQLGQGAVF. In nucleotides, the CDR3 is TGTGCCAGCTCACAACTCGGACAGGGAGCCGTTTTT.